This T cell receptor (beta chain) was observed in a study of blood T cells in healthy people across ages. General study points: Bulk PBMC profiling left naive and antigen-experienced comparisons inconclusive.

This clonotype turned up a few times. Antigen specificity is unknown. CDR1 and CDR2 from the germline V gene are SGHTA and FQGTGA. Trimming cost V 5 bases and J 4 bases; bases outside gene matches: 7. This CDR3 is 15 amino acids long. For the second PCR, which ran for about 6 to 11 cycles, a sample-barcoded 5' primer and a J-beta primer mix were used. TCRdb re-derived calls from the 5' RACE reads in MiXCR, one entry per CDR3 protein. Here the sample spans 650,000 to 1,000,000 distinct CDR3 sequences, about 36% being singletons. The specimen was blood. This clonotype was sampled from a man younger than 35 in good health. The chain has TRBV7-3 and TRBJ1-5; 8 positions agree with TRBD1. CDR3 nucleotides: TGTGCCAGCAGCCCCACGGGGGACAGGAATCAGCCCCAGCATTTT. It encodes CASSPTGDRNQPQHF.